The 32 T cell receptor beta chains below were found in one sample sequenced in a study of CD8 T cells in ankylosing spondylitis. TCRdb processed the 5' RACE reads anew with MiXCR; each CDR3 protein has one entry. The table lists hundreds of thousands of distinct CDR3 sequences, 10% to 15% of them singletons. Study observations and caveats: Typical of ankylosing spondylitis blood, it appeared, was a TCR beta motif of 7 or 8 highly homologous variants.

Their specific antigens are unknown. The sample taken for sequencing was blood, either unsorted or a sorted T cell fraction (not recorded which). The receptor set was obtained from a male donor with ankylosing spondylitis.

This clonotype was observed at least ten times. Written as DNA, the CDR3 is TGCAGTGCCCTCCCAGCGGGGGGCTCCTACAATGAGCAGTTCTTC. Its translation: CSALPAGGSYNEQFF. The chain uses TRBV20-1 and TRBJ2-1, with 9 bases that match TRBD2. With V trimmed by 6 bases and J by 0 bases, 6 bases remained unmatched. The CDR3 extends over 15 amino acids. Germline V gene data show CDR1 as DFQATT and CDR2 as SNEGSKA (reference sequence).

The chain is built from TRBV20-1 and TRBJ2-7; 7 nucleotides agree with TRBD1. J was trimmed by 5 bases and V by 0 bases; bases with no gene match: 10. The CDR3 sequence is 15 residues long. Germline V gives CDR1 DFQATT, CDR2 SNEGSKA (reference sequence). CDR3 loop: CSARDSRAGGNEQYF. The CDR3 DNA follows: TGCAGTGCTAGAGATAGTAGGGCAGGGGGAAACGAGCAGTACTTC.

This clonotype occurred a few times. The chain joins TRBV6-5 to TRBJ2-7; 7 nucleotides line up with TRBD1. Germline V lookup: CDR1 MNHEY, CDR2 SVGAGI. This CDR3 is built from 14 residues. The trim removed 0 bases at V and 7 bases at J, leaving 6 bases unmatched. CDR3 DNA sequence: TGTGCCAGCAGTTACTCGGGGACAGTCGGGGAGCAGTACTTC. Protein: CASSYSGTVGEQYF.

This clonotype appeared a single time. The rearrangement links TRBV7-2 to TRBJ2-5; the D is unclear. The CDR3 runs to 13 residues. The V gene's germline CDR1 is SGHTA and CDR2 FQGNSA. Trimming left V 1 base short and J 5 bases short, with 8 bases between. The CDR3 loop is CASSLGRHETQYF. Written as DNA, the CDR3 is TGTGCCAGCAGCTTAGGTCGGCATGAGACCCAGTACTTC.

There are a few counts of this clonotype. J is TRBJ1-2 and V is TRBV12-3 or TRBV12-4; D is unresolved. The germline V and J ends were trimmed by 3 bases and 2 bases, with 10 bases remaining between them. The CDR3 totals 14 residues. CDR3: CASSFWSTNYGYTF. In nucleotides, the CDR3 is TGTGCCAGCAGTTTTTGGTCAACAAACTATGGCTACACCTTC.

This clonotype was recorded many times. This chain links TRBV7-9 with TRBJ2-7; D might be TRBD1 or TRBD2, each matching 5 bases. The CDR3 is 14 amino acids. V lost 5 bases and J lost 2, with 13 bases in between. Per the germline V gene, CDR1 is SEHNR and CDR2 is FQNEAQ (reference sequence). CDR3 nucleotides: TGTGCCAGCAGCCTCATTCAGGGACCCTACGAGCAGTACTTC. This gives the protein CASSLIQGPYEQYF.

The V call is TRBV12-3 or TRBV12-4, the J call TRBJ1-3; D uncertain. This CDR3 spans 15 amino acids. V shed 1 base and J shed 0 bases, with 7 bases lying between them. CDR3 residues: CASSLVGFSGNTIYF. The CDR3 DNA reads as TGTGCCAGCAGTTTAGTGGGATTCTCTGGAAACACCATATATTTT.

V gene TRBV7-2 combines with J gene TRBJ1-1; 8 bases match TRBD1. The CDR3 contains 16 residues. The V gene's germline CDR1 is SGHTA and CDR2 FQGNSA. V shed 5 bases and J 7 bases; nucleotides not matched to a gene: 15. CDR3 sequence reads: CASSRRSGAGGFEAFF. CDR3 nucleotide sequence: TGTGCCAGCAGCCGAAGAAGTGGGGCAGGGGGCTTTGAAGCTTTCTTT.

The rearrangement joins TRBV25-1 to TRBJ2-1, with 10 bases fitting TRBD2. Trimming took 1 base from V and 4 from J; bases not matched to a gene: 4. Germline CDR1 reads MGHDK; CDR2 reads SYGVNS. The CDR3 runs to 16 residues. In DNA form, the CDR3 reads TGTGCCAGCAGTGAATTCGAGCGGGAGGGGTACAATGAGCAGTTCTTC. It encodes CASSEFEREGYNEQFF.

This chain connects TRBV5-1 to TRBJ2-5, with D possibly being TRBD2 (7 bases). V gave up 0 bases and J gave up 4 bases, with 13 bases separating them. The CDR3 consists of 15 residues. Per germline, CDR1 SGHRS and CDR2 YFSETQ. The CDR3 DNA is TGCGCCAGCAGCTTGGACAGGGAGGGTCGAGAGACCCAGTACTTC. Translation gives CASSLDREGRETQYF.

This chain uses TRBV5-1 with TRBJ1-2; 8 nucleotides match TRBD1. CDR3 length: 14 residues. Germline trimming cut 4 bases from V and 4 bases from J; bases unmatched to any gene: 6. CDR1 SGHRS and CDR2 YFSETQ come from the germline V gene. The CDR3 region is CASSAGQGTYGYTF. In DNA form, the CDR3 reads TGCGCCAGCAGCGCCGGACAGGGAACCTATGGCTACACCTTC.

The chain links TRBV4-3 to TRBJ2-7, with 7 positions matching TRBD1. The germline V gene encodes CDR1 LGHNA and CDR2 YSLEER. Trimming removed 4 bases from V and 4 bases from J; junction bases left unmatched: 13. The CDR3 spans 16 residues. The CDR3 DNA follows: TGCGCCAGCAGCCGGCAGTGGACAGGCCTGGTGTACGAGCAGTACTTC. Its translation: CASSRQWTGLVYEQYF.

The genes are TRBV20-1 and TRBJ1-5; unclear D gene. The V gene lost 0 bases and the J gene lost 4 bases, with 16 bases spanning the gap. Germline lookup yields CDR1 DFQATT and CDR2 SNEGSKA (reference sequence). The CDR3 runs 16 residues. In nucleotides, the CDR3 is TGCAGTGCTAGAGATCTCTCAGGAGGTTGGAATCAGCCCCAGCATTTT. It is translated as CSARDLSGGWNQPQHF.

The CDR3 DNA reads as TGTGCCAGCAGGGGGGGGGGCGGTAGCTCCTACGAGCAGTACTTC. This gives the protein CASRGGGGSSYEQYF. The gene calls are TRBV6-1 and TRBJ2-7; weak D call: TRBD2 (7 bases). V lost 6 bases to trimming and J lost 0 bases, with 15 bases between them. CDR3 length equals 15 residues. Germline V gene lookup returns CDR1 MNHNS and CDR2 SASEGT.

The V gene is TRBV6-1, the J gene TRBJ2-1, with 7 bases that match TRBD1. CDR3 length: 13 amino acids. V shed 8 bases, J shed 7 bases, and the junction held 8 bases outside the gene matches. Germline V gene lookup returns CDR1 MNHNS and CDR2 SASEGT. The CDR3 DNA reads as TGTGCCAGCTCAAAGACAGGGTGGAATGAGCAGTTCTTC. Its protein product is CASSKTGWNEQFF.

The J gene is TRBJ2-5, the V gene TRBV6-2 or TRBV6-3; D could derive from TRBD1 or TRBD2 (5 bases each). CDR1 is MNHEY, CDR2 SVGEGT, per germline. Trimming pared 6 bases from V and 2 bases from J, leaving 16 bases between. The CDR3 has 15 amino acids. DNA for the CDR3: TGTGCCAGCAGCCAGTCGGGACGGAGACAAGAGACCCAGTACTTC. Translation: CASSQSGRRQETQYF.

This clonotype was counted a few times. The gene calls are TRBV12-3 or TRBV12-4 and TRBJ2-7, with 10 bases fitting TRBD1. The CDR3 is 16 amino acids. V was pared by 5 bases and J by 1 base, with 8 bases of the junction left unmatched. The CDR3: CASSADRGPLSYEQYF. The CDR3 bases are TGTGCCAGCAGTGCTGACAGGGGGCCCTTATCCTACGAGCAGTACTTC.

The V gene is TRBV20-1, the J gene TRBJ2-1; 7 bases match TRBD2. V was pared by 1 base and J by 0 bases, with 6 bases of the junction left unmatched. Germline V CDR1 and CDR2: DFQATT, SNEGSKA (reference sequence). There are 16 residues in the CDR3. The CDR3, as DNA: TGCAGTGCTAGAGTGACTAGCCGGAGCTCCTACAATGAGCAGTTCTTC. It yields the protein CSARVTSRSSYNEQFF.

The CDR3 DNA follows: TGTGCCACCAGCAGAGATAATGGCTACGAGCAGTACTTC. Translated: CATSRDNGYEQYF. This sequence joins TRBV15 and TRBJ2-7; no clear D. Trimming removed 0 bases from V and 3 bases from J, with 6 bases in between. CDR1 and CDR2 from the germline V gene are LNHNV and YYDKDF (reference sequence). CDR3 length: 13 residues.

The chain carries TRBV18 and TRBJ2-7, with D uncertain. V was cut by 1 base and J by 2 bases, with 12 bases left in between. The CDR3 consists of 15 residues. CDR1 KGHSH and CDR2 LQKENI come from the germline V gene. The CDR3 sequence is CASSPLTTSTYEQYF. As DNA, the CDR3 is TGTGCCAGCTCACCACTAACCACGAGTACCTACGAGCAGTACTTC.

The chain combines TRBV12-3 or TRBV12-4 with TRBJ1-1; D is unclear. The CDR3 covers 14 residues. Trimming left V 6 bases short and J 1 base short, with 12 bases between. The CDR3 here is CASREVSGNTEAFF. DNA for the CDR3: TGTGCCAGCAGGGAGGTAAGCGGGAACACTGAAGCTTTCTTT.

V gene TRBV28 combines with J gene TRBJ1-2; 7 bases are a match to TRBD1. V trimming: 7 bases; J trimming: 8 bases; junction bases outside the gene matches: 7. CDR3 length equals 12 residues. Germline CDR1 MDHEN, CDR2 SYDVKM. CDR3 DNA: TGTGCCAGCACTCAACAGGGGTTCGGCTACACCTTC. It is translated as CASTQQGFGYTF.

V and J are TRBV20-1 and TRBJ2-4, with D unresolved. The CDR3 loop spans 16 amino acids. Germline V gene data show CDR1 as DFQATT and CDR2 as SNEGSKA (reference sequence). Trimming removed 2 bases from V and 1 base from J, with 15 bases in between. The CDR3 coding sequence is TGCAGTGCTAGATCTGTGCCAATAGGGGCCAAAAACATTCAGTACTTC. Translation: CSARSVPIGAKNIQYF.

A few counts support this clonotype. The V gene is TRBV10-3, the J gene TRBJ1-1; D remains ambiguous. The V end lost 3 bases, the J end lost 11 bases, and 13 bases lay between the germline ends. Per the germline V gene, CDR1 is ENHRY and CDR2 is SYGVKD. The CDR3 runs 12 residues. CDR3 DNA sequence: TGTGCCATCAGTGAAGTTCGGCAGACGGCTTTCTTT. Translating gives CAISEVRQTAFF.

The chain has TRBV5-1 and TRBJ2-3; 12 nucleotides align to TRBD2. Germline V lookup: CDR1 SGHRS, CDR2 YFSETQ. This CDR3 contains 16 residues. V shed 4 bases, J shed 3 bases, and the junction held 6 bases outside the gene matches. This CDR3 is CASSQLTSGRTDTQYF. Written as DNA, the CDR3 is TGCGCCAGCAGCCAACTGACTAGCGGGAGAACAGATACGCAGTATTTT.

Ten or more counts support this clonotype. The chain has TRBV24-1 and TRBJ2-7, with 7 bases aligning to TRBD1. CDR1 KGHDR and CDR2 SFDVKD come from the germline V gene. The CDR3 spans 12 residues. V lost 5 bases and J lost 9; bases outside the gene matches: 6. CDR3: CATSGGTAVQYF. CDR3 DNA: TGTGCCACCAGTGGAGGGACAGCCGTGCAGTACTTC.

The CDR3 bases are TGTGCCAGCAGCAAGGGACAGGGGGCTCAGAGCACAGATACGCAGTATTTT. Translating it yields CASSKGQGAQSTDTQYF. V and J are TRBV9 and TRBJ2-3; 12 positions match TRBD1. The CDR3 has 17 residues. V gave up 4 bases and J gave up 0 bases; unmatched junction bases: 6. The germline gives CDR1 SGDLS, CDR2 YYNGEE.

This clonotype was seen a handful of times. The chain combines TRBV2 with TRBJ2-3; D unresolved. CDR3 length: 15 residues. V was clipped by 1 base and J by 0 bases, with 8 bases between them. The germline V gene has CDR1 SNHLY and CDR2 FYNNEI. CDR3 nucleotide sequence: TGTGCCAGCAGTGAAGAGCCAGGAAGCACAGATACGCAGTATTTT. Translated: CASSEEPGSTDTQYF.

This clonotype was detected many times. This CDR3 reads CSAPTGLETDTQYF. In nucleotides, the CDR3 is TGCAGTGCCCCGACAGGGCTTGAAACAGATACGCAGTATTTT. This chain uses TRBV20-1 with TRBJ2-3, with 7 positions matching TRBD1. The CDR3 totals 14 residues. Germline CDR1 DFQATT, CDR2 SNEGSKA (reference sequence). The junction had 9 bases not matched to a gene; V was cut back by 6 bases and J by 3 bases.

This chain links TRBV20-1 with TRBJ2-5; D unclear. The CDR3 is 13 amino acids. The germline CDR1 and CDR2 sequences are DFQATT and SNEGSKA (reference sequence). V shed 0 bases and J shed 4 bases, with 9 bases lying between them. The CDR3 region has the DNA TGCAGTGCTAGAGATCCCACCCCAGAGACCCAGTACTTC. Translating it yields CSARDPTPETQYF.

This clonotype came up a few times. The rearrangement links TRBV10-3 to TRBJ2-6; D perhaps matches TRBD2 (6 bases). Germline V CDR1 and CDR2: ENHRY, SYGVKD. The CDR3 length is 14 residues. V lost 8 bases and J 4 bases, leaving 12 bases between the germline ends. The CDR3 nucleotides read TGTGCCATCGGAGGGGCTCACGGGGCCAACGTCCTGACTTTC. Amino acids: CAIGGAHGANVLTF.

This clonotype was picked up a small number of times. The chain employs TRBV4-2 and TRBJ2-2; D not resolved. There are 13 residues in the CDR3. Germline CDR1 and CDR2: LGHNA and YNFKEQ. The V and J ends lost 4 bases and 6 bases respectively, with 9 bases between them. CDR3 residues: CASSRAVAGELFF. In DNA, the CDR3 is TGTGCCAGCAGCCGGGCCGTCGCCGGGGAGCTGTTTTTT.